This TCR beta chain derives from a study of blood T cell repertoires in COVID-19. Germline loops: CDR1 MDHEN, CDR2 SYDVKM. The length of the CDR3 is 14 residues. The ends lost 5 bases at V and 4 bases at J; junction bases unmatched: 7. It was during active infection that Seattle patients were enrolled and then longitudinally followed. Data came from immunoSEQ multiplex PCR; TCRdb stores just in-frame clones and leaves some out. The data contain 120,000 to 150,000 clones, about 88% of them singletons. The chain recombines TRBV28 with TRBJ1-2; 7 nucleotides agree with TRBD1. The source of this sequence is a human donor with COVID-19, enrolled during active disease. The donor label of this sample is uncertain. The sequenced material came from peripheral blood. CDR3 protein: CASSTGETLYGYTF. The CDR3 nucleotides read TGTGCCAGCAGTACAGGGGAAACCCTCTATGGCTACACCTTC.